A single sample is the source of the 18 T cell receptor beta chains below, sequenced in a study of blood T cell repertoires in COVID-19. Sequencing was performed with immunoSEQ multiplex PCR; in TCRdb, only in-frame clones are kept and a portion is missing. The sample holds about 360,000 clones, 75% to 90% seen once. Sequencing was done on a sample of peripheral blood. These receptors were collected from a woman aged 55-69 years with COVID-19, enrolled during active disease.

This sequence joins TRBV7-9 and TRBJ1-5; D is possibly TRBD1 (5 bases). The CDR3 is 14 residues long. V lost 2 bases to trimming and J lost 2 bases, with 7 bases between them. CDR1 and CDR2 from the germline V gene are SEHNR and FQNEAQ (reference sequence). The CDR3 DNA reads TGTGCCAGCAGCTTACCGGGGGGCAATCAGCCCCAGCATTTT. It is translated as CASSLPGGNQPQHF.

The sample holds many counts of this clone. The chain links TRBV5-4 to TRBJ1-2; 9 bases map to TRBD1. Trimming at V came to 3 bases and at J to 8 bases, leaving 11 bases not matched to a gene. Germline assignment: CDR1 SGHNT and CDR2 YYREEE (reference sequence). This CDR3 spans 15 amino acids. CDR3 sequence (DNA): TGTGCCAGCAGCTCCCAGTCCGGGACAGGGTTAGGCTACACCTTC. Translated, it gives CASSSQSGTGLGYTF.

The chain uses TRBV3-1 (or the pseudogene TRBV3-2) and TRBJ2-2, with a weak D call TRBD1 (6 bases). V lost 6 bases to trimming and J lost 1 base, with 9 bases between them. This CDR3 is 14 amino acids long. Looked up from germline, CDR1 is LGHDT and CDR2 is YNNKEL (reference sequence). CDR3 loop: CASRGTRNTGELFF. CDR3 bases: TGTGCCAGCAGGGGGACAAGGAACACCGGGGAGCTGTTTTTT.

The chain has TRBV6-2 or TRBV6-3 and TRBJ1-5; no clear D. Germline lookup yields CDR1 MNHEY and CDR2 SVGEGT. The CDR3 has 14 residues. Trimming left V 4 bases short and J 1 base short, with 8 bases between. CDR3 sequence reads: CASSWAVSNQPQHF. CDR3 bases: TGTGCCAGCAGTTGGGCCGTCAGCAATCAGCCCCAGCATTTT.

In the case of this clone: Other DNA sequences in the same sample also yield this CDR3. The genes are TRBV6-4 and TRBJ2-2; D is uncertain. The CDR3 contains 14 residues. Germline CDR1 and CDR2: MRHNA and SNTAGT. The V end was cut by 6 bases, the J end by 1 base, with 9 bases between. CDR3 protein: CASSVAGNTGELFF. DNA for the CDR3: TGTGCCAGCAGCGTGGCAGGGAACACCGGGGAGCTGTTTTTT.

V gene TRBV10-3 combines with J gene TRBJ2-2; 9 nucleotides match TRBD2. V trimming: 4 bases; J trimming: 3 bases; junction bases outside the gene matches: 12. Germline lookup yields CDR1 ENHRY and CDR2 SYGVKD. The CDR3 runs to 18 residues. CDR3 sequence reads: CAISVLPAGGLYTGELFF. As DNA, the CDR3 is TGTGCCATCAGTGTTCTCCCAGCGGGGGGCTTATACACCGGGGAGCTGTTTTTT.

This clone has only a few counts. The genes are TRBV15 and TRBJ1-6; no clear D. The CDR3 runs to 18 residues. Trimming cost V 5 bases and J 0 bases, with 17 bases left between them. The germline CDR1 and CDR2 sequences are LNHNV and YYDKDF (reference sequence). The CDR3 bases are TGTGCCACCAGCCCCTACTGGGAGGTGAGCTCCTATAATTCACCCCTCCACTTT. It yields the protein CATSPYWEVSSYNSPLHF.

The V and J genes are TRBV27 and TRBJ1-4, with 9 bases fitting TRBD1. J lost 11 bases, V lost 5 bases, and 12 bases had no gene match. Germline V CDR1 and CDR2: MNHEY, SMNVEV (reference sequence). This CDR3 is built from 15 residues. The CDR3 here is CASSKVETGGRKLFF. In DNA, the CDR3 is TGTGCCAGCAGTAAGGTCGAGACAGGGGGTCGGAAACTGTTTTTT.

This chain links TRBV2 with TRBJ2-3; TRBD2 matches 11 bases. Germline V gene lookup returns CDR1 SNHLY and CDR2 FYNNEI. V gave up 8 bases and J gave up 1 base; unmatched junction bases: 2. The CDR3 length is 14 residues. CDR3 nucleotides: TGTGCCAGCGGGGGACTAGCGGGCACAGATACGCAGTATTTT. It encodes CASGGLAGTDTQYF.

This clone appeared a single time. The V gene is TRBV4-1, the J gene TRBJ1-1, with 9 bases matching TRBD1. Germline CDR1 reads MGHRA; CDR2 reads YSYEKL. Trimming took 2 bases from V and 3 from J; bases not matched to a gene: 7. The CDR3 runs to 16 residues. CDR3 sequence reads: CASSQPNRGRDTEAFF. The CDR3 DNA reads as TGCGCCAGCAGCCAACCCAACAGGGGGCGGGACACTGAAGCTTTCTTT.

This sequence joins TRBV11-2 and TRBJ2-1, with TRBD2 matching 10 bases. The germline gives CDR1 SGHAT, CDR2 FQNNGV. The CDR3 has 15 amino acids. V lost 6 bases and J lost 5; bases outside the gene matches: 7. The CDR3 DNA reads TGTGCCAGCAGACGGTTAGCGGGGGGTCACAATGAGCAGTTCTTC. Translated: CASRRLAGGHNEQFF.

The CDR3 region is CASSAGLAGDGYF. The CDR3 DNA sequence: TGTGCCAGCAGCGCGGGACTAGCGGGGGACGGGTACTTC. This chain connects TRBV5-6 to TRBJ2-7, with TRBD2 matching over 14 bases. Germline CDR1 and CDR2: SGHDT and YYEEEE. With 4 bases clipped from V and 12 bases from J, the junction kept 6 bases outside the gene matches. This CDR3 has 13 residues. The full variable domain, with the rest looked up from reference TRBV5-6 and TRBJ2-7, is DAGVTQSPTHLIKTRGQQVTLRCSPKSGHDTVSWYQQALGQGPQFIFQYYEEEERQRGNFPDRFSGHQFPNYSSELNVNALLLGDSALYLCASSAGLAGDGYFGPGTRLTVT.

This clone was seen repeatedly, ten times or more. The V call is TRBV18, the J call TRBJ1-1; the match to TRBD1 covers 8 bases. The CDR3 length is 13 residues. V was clipped by 10 bases and J by 1 base; unmatched bases: 5. Germline CDR1 KGHSH, CDR2 LQKENI. The CDR3 DNA follows: TGTGCCACCACGGGACAGGCGAACACTGAAGCTTTCTTT. This encodes CATTGQANTEAFF.

This clone is a singleton in its sample. The chain uses TRBV30 and TRBJ1-4, with D possibly matching TRBD1 (5 bases). The CDR3 has 14 residues. The V gene's germline CDR1 is GTSNPN and CDR2 SVGIG (reference sequence). Trimming took 0 bases from V and 6 from J, leaving 11 bases between them. The CDR3 nucleotides are TGTGCCTGGAGTGTACCAGGGTCGGATGAAAAACTGTTTTTT. Translated, it gives CAWSVPGSDEKLFF.

The rearrangement uses TRBV7-2 and TRBJ1-5; 7 nucleotides align to TRBD1. CDR1 SGHTA and CDR2 FQGNSA come from the germline V gene. The CDR3 totals 14 residues. J lost 11 bases, V lost 5 bases, and 12 bases had no gene match. CDR3: CASSSLGQPQAQHF. The DNA of the CDR3 is TGTGCCAGCAGCAGCTTGGGACAGCCTCAAGCCCAGCATTTT. The full variable domain, its missing parts supplied by reference TRBV7-2 and TRBJ1-5, is GAGVSQSPSNKVTEKGKDVELRCDPISGHTALYWYRQSLGQGLEFLIYFQGNSAPDKSGLPSDRFSAERTGGSVSTLTIQRTQQEDSAVYLCASSSLGQPQAQHFGDGTRLSIL.

The chain uses TRBV14 and TRBJ2-3; TRBD2 matches 11 bases. Germline V lookup: CDR1 SGHDN, CDR2 FVKESK. The trim removed 3 bases at V and 5 bases at J, leaving 7 bases unmatched. This CDR3 contains 16 residues. CDR3: CASSQVAGGRLDTQYF. As DNA, the CDR3 is TGTGCCAGCAGCCAGGTAGCGGGGGGGCGTCTAGATACGCAGTATTTT. The entire variable domain, with the rest obtained from reference TRBV14 and TRBJ2-3, is as follows: EAGVTQFPSHSVIEKGQTVTLRCDPISGHDNLYWYRRVMGKEIKFLLHFVKESKQDESGMPNNRFLAERTGGTYSTLKVQPAELEDSGVYFCASSQVAGGRLDTQYFGPGTRLTVL.

This clone has only one observation. The chain links TRBV7-9 to TRBJ2-3; possible D gene TRBD2, 5 bases. CDR3 length: 16 amino acids. The germline gives CDR1 SEHNR, CDR2 FQNEAQ (reference sequence). The V and J ends lost 5 bases and 2 bases respectively, with 17 bases between them. CDR3 coding DNA: TGTGCCAGCAGCGGTGGGATCGGAGGTGCCACAGATACGCAGTATTTT. Its translation is CASSGGIGGATDTQYF.

This chain uses TRBV7-2 with TRBJ1-3; no clear D. Between the trimmed V and J ends, which lost 0 bases and 6 bases, there was a span of 18 bases. CDR3 length: 17 amino acids. Germline-derived CDR1 and CDR2 are SGHTA and FQGNSA. The DNA for the CDR3 is TGTGCCAGCAGCTTAGCGCTCGGAGGGAGCTTGATAAACACCATATATTTT. It specifies CASSLALGGSLINTIYF.